What follows are 3 T cell receptor beta chains derived from one specimen sequenced in a study of monozygotic twins with inflammatory bowel disease. No DNA is given; TCRdb re-called the 5' RACE reads and lists each CDR3 protein once. The sample has 150,000 or so distinct CDR3 sequences, and its top ten clones hold around 7%. Input material: blood. These receptors came from a human donor with ulcerative colitis or Crohn's disease, or a healthy co-twin of an affected twin (not recorded which).

J is TRBJ2-7 and V is TRBV15; TCRdb outputs TRBD1, but without DNA this stays unchecked. This CDR3 spans 16 amino acids. Germline CDR1 LNHNV, CDR2 YYDKDF (reference sequence). The chain's CDR3 is CATSRVRGQGAYEQYF.

This chain uses TRBV20-1 with TRBJ2-3; lacking DNA, the TRBD1 call made by TCRdb goes unchecked. The CDR3 has 13 residues. In germline, CDR1 is DFQATT, CDR2 SNEGSKA (reference sequence). This CDR3 is CSKPGQPTDTQYF.

The chain has TRBV7-8 and TRBJ1-1; as DNA is missing, the TRBD1 call by TCRdb cannot be tested. The CDR3 consists of 15 residues. Germline V lookup: CDR1 SGHVS, CDR2 FQNEAQ. The CDR3 sequence is CASSLAFGQNTEAFF.